This T cell receptor beta chain was documented in a study of blood T cells in healthy people across ages. Through a sample-barcoded 5' primer and a J-beta primer mix, a second PCR was run for about 7 to 12 cycles. TCRdb ran MiXCR on the 5' RACE reads and lists one entry per CDR3 protein. The sample holds 800,000 to 1,300,000 distinct CDR3 sequences, roughly 24% seen once. These data also formed part of another study, on T cells of mothers and their children.

This clonotype originated in a girl aged 2 to 10 in good health. The sequencing sample was made of blood.

The CDR3 loop reads CASSQIGTGADYEQYF. CDR3 in DNA: TGTGCCAGCAGCCAGATCGGGACAGGAGCTGACTACGAGCAGTACTTC. The chain uses TRBV14 and TRBJ2-7, with 8 bases fitting TRBD1. Unmatched junction bases numbered 10, after V lost 3 bases and J lost 3 bases. Germline CDR1 and CDR2: SGHDN and FVKESK. The CDR3 extends over 16 amino acids.